What follows are 8 T cell receptor beta chains derived from one specimen sequenced in a study of cytomegalovirus exposure and HLA in healthy donors. Use of 60 Vbeta and 13 Jbeta primers characterized the PCR. Data came from immunoSEQ multiplex PCR; TCRdb stores just in-frame clones and leaves some out. In the table there are 150,000 to 200,000 clones, roughly 87% of which are singletons. What was sequenced was PBMCs. Receptor source: a man in his fifties in good health and CMV-seropositive.

The chain combines TRBV2 with TRBJ1-1; D is perhaps TRBD1 (5 bases). This CDR3 has 13 residues. V dropped 2 bases and J dropped 1 base, with 5 bases sitting between them. From germline, CDR1 is SNHLY and CDR2 FYNNEI. The CDR3 is CASSEQGNTEAFF. CDR3 DNA sequence: TGTGCCAGCAGTGAACAGGGGAACACTGAAGCTTTCTTT.

The genes are TRBV5-4 and TRBJ2-1, with TRBD2 matching 10 bases. V was pared by 4 bases and J by 1 base, with 5 bases of the junction left unmatched. CDR1 and CDR2 (germline): SGHNT, YYREEE (reference sequence). The CDR3 totals 16 residues. Here the CDR3 DNA reads TGTGCCAGCAGCCCTAGCGGGAGTACTTCCTACAATGAGCAGTTCTTC. This sequence encodes CASSPSGSTSYNEQFF.

A single count supports this clone. The rearrangement links TRBV5-1 to TRBJ1-4; weak D call: TRBD1 (6 bases). The germline V gene has CDR1 SGHRS and CDR2 YFSETQ. Trimming took off 5 bases at V and 4 bases at J, with 15 bases between the two ends. This CDR3 comprises 15 residues. CDR3 DNA sequence: TGCGCCAGCAGACGGGGGGGCATCGATAATGAAAAACTGTTTTTT. Its translation is CASRRGGIDNEKLFF. Filled out from reference TRBV5-1 and TRBJ1-4, the complete variable domain reads KAGVTQTPRYLIKTRGQQVTLSCSPISGHRSVSWYQQTPGQGLQFLFEYFSETQRNKGNFPGRFSGRQFSNSRSEMNVSTLELGDSALYLCASRRGGIDNEKLFFGSGTQLSVL.

Written as DNA, the CDR3 is TGTGCCAGCAGGGGGGGACTAGCGAATTCCTACAATGAGCAGTTCTTC. Translating it yields CASRGGLANSYNEQFF. The V gene is TRBV2, the J gene TRBJ2-1; 10 bases match TRBD2. Germline V CDR1 and CDR2: SNHLY, FYNNEI. The junction had 6 bases not matched to a gene; V was cut back by 6 bases and J by 1 base. This CDR3 contains 16 residues.

This clone was observed a handful of times. The rearrangement uses TRBV2 and TRBJ2-7; the match to TRBD1 covers 10 bases. The CDR3 has 15 amino acids. Germline-derived CDR1 and CDR2 are SNHLY and FYNNEI. The V and J ends lost 2 bases and 7 bases, in that order; junction bases with no gene match: 8. The CDR3 sequence: CASSEKGQGSWEQYF. CDR3 DNA sequence: TGTGCCAGCAGTGAAAAGGGACAGGGGAGTTGGGAGCAGTACTTC.

The chain employs TRBV15 and TRBJ1-1, with a weak D call TRBD1 (6 bases). Germline V gives CDR1 LNHNV, CDR2 YYDKDF (reference sequence). This CDR3 has 15 residues. The V gene lost 1 base and the J gene lost 4 bases, with 13 bases spanning the gap. The CDR3 DNA reads as TGTGCCACCAGCAGAGCGGGGGGGGCGAGCACTGAAGCTTTCTTT. Protein product: CATSRAGGASTEAFF. Full variable domain (outside the CDR3, taken from reference TRBV15 and TRBJ1-1): DAMVIQNPRYQVTQFGKPVTLSCSQTLNHNVMYWYQQKSSQAPKLLFHYYDKDFNNEADTPDNFQSRRPNTSFCFLDIRSPGLGDTAMYLCATSRAGGASTEAFFGQGTRLTVV.

The chain uses TRBV7-2 and TRBJ1-5, with no clear D. The CDR3 is 15 residues long. Deletions cut 4 bases from V and 4 bases from J, with 14 bases between. Germline CDR1 and CDR2: SGHTA and FQGNSA. As DNA, the CDR3 is TGTGCCAGCAGCTCCGGTTTTTCGTGGAATCAGCCCCAGCATTTT. As protein: CASSSGFSWNQPQHF.

V is TRBV27 and J is TRBJ1-1; D gene ambiguous. The germline V gene encodes CDR1 MNHEY and CDR2 SMNVEV (reference sequence). The length of the CDR3 is 14 residues. V lost 2 bases and J lost 0, with 7 bases in between. The CDR3 DNA reads as TGTGCCAGCAGTTTAGGAGTATTGAACACTGAAGCTTTCTTT. This sequence encodes CASSLGVLNTEAFF.